These 26 T cell receptor beta chains originate from one sample sequenced in a study of T cell repertoires in cytomegalovirus infection (dated by TCRdb to between 2018 and 2021). These receptors have no known antigen. This specimen's treatment or condition label, interpreted: in vitro stimulation with specific CMV peptide epitopes to enrich CMV-specific T cells. TCRdb names Illumina HiSeq 1500 as the instrument used. Using fastp trimming at Q25 and MiXCR clonotype assembly, TCRdb reanalyzed the public sequencing data and kept in-frame beta chains. Each entry is one CDR3 protein sequence, shown with its most common DNA and genes. This sample lists some 350,000 distinct CDR3 sequences; about 32% were detected once. Clones ranked in the top ten supply approximately 15% of the sample. The specimen comprised cultured PBMCs, sampled from culture after CMV antigen stimulation. These receptors all stem from a human donor in good health (CMV status not recorded). Some clones in this sample may be carry-over from other donors' samples.

V and J are TRBV24-1 and TRBJ1-2, with 7 bases that match TRBD1. The CDR3 has 14 amino acids. Germline assignment: CDR1 KGHDR and CDR2 SFDVKD. The V segment lost 4 bases and the J segment 7 bases; nucleotides outside the gene matches: 8. The CDR3 DNA is TGTGCCACCAGTGAACAGGGGTCTCGGCTTGGCTACACCTTC. This gives the protein CATSEQGSRLGYTF.

The chain employs TRBV7-6 and TRBJ2-5; the match to TRBD2 covers 8 bases. The trim removed 0 bases at V and 7 bases at J, leaving 7 bases unmatched. The CDR3 spans 15 residues. Germline V CDR1 and CDR2: SGHVS, FNYEAQ. The CDR3: CASSLAGLGMVTQYF. CDR3 DNA: TGTGCCAGCAGCTTAGCGGGACTAGGGATGGTGACCCAGTACTTC.

The rearrangement joins TRBV4-1 to TRBJ1-4; tentatively, D is TRBD1 (5 bases). The CDR3 consists of 15 residues. The V and J ends lost 0 bases and 5 bases respectively, with 10 bases between them. Germline loops: CDR1 MGHRA, CDR2 YSYEKL. CDR3 nucleotides: TGCGCCAGCAGCCAAGATACAGGAAAAAATGAAAAACTGTTTTTT. It specifies CASSQDTGKNEKLFF.

DNA for the CDR3: TGTGCCAGCATCAACACCAGGGGTGGGCCCTACGAGCAGTACTTC. Translating gives CASINTRGGPYEQYF. V is TRBV7-9 and J is TRBJ2-7; D is possibly TRBD1 (6 bases). Trimming stripped 7 bases from V and 2 bases from J, with 18 bases between. CDR1 and CDR2 from the germline V gene are SEHNR and FQNEAQ (reference sequence). The length of the CDR3 is 15 residues.

This clonotype was observed a few times. The chain employs TRBV4-1 and TRBJ2-2; D is perhaps TRBD2 (5 bases). The CDR3 length is 15 residues. Germline V CDR1 and CDR2: MGHRA, YSYEKL. V gave up 0 bases and J gave up 4 bases, with 9 bases separating them. The CDR3 nucleotides read TGCGCCAGCAGCCAAGATAGCGCTGTCACCGGGGAGCTGTTTTTT. It codes for CASSQDSAVTGELFF.

This rearrangement joins TRBV7-9 to TRBJ2-3; 11 positions agree with TRBD2. Germline V CDR1 and CDR2: SEHNR, FQNEAQ (reference sequence). The CDR3 covers 15 residues. With V trimmed by 4 bases and J by 7 bases, 7 bases remained unmatched. The CDR3 reads CASSSVAGGRNTQYF. DNA for the CDR3: TGTGCCAGCAGCTCCGTAGCGGGAGGGCGAAATACGCAGTATTTT.

V gene TRBV24-1 combines with J gene TRBJ2-7, with D perhaps matching TRBD1 (6 bases). The CDR3 is made up of 15 amino acids. The ends were cut back, 3 bases at V and 0 bases at J, with 11 bases in the middle. Germline V gives CDR1 KGHDR, CDR2 SFDVKD. Here the CDR3 reads CATSDNQGSSYEQYV. The CDR3, as DNA: TGTGCCACCAGTGATAATCAGGGGAGCTCCTACGAGCAGTACGTC.

This chain uses TRBV4-1 with TRBJ1-1, with D uncertain. CDR3 length equals 15 residues. V lost 1 base to trimming and J lost 0 bases, with 9 bases between them. Germline assignment: CDR1 MGHRA and CDR2 YSYEKL. CDR3 DNA sequence: TGCGCCAGCAGCCAAGGGGGTAACATGAACACTGAAGCTTTCTTT. It specifies CASSQGGNMNTEAFF.

The V gene is TRBV18, the J gene TRBJ1-5, with D possibly being TRBD1 (5 bases). The V and J ends lost 5 bases and 3 bases respectively, with 8 bases between them. The CDR3 spans 13 residues. In germline, CDR1 is KGHSH, CDR2 LQKENI. Here the CDR3 DNA reads TGTGCCAGCTCAGAGGGGTTCAATCAGCCCCAGCATTTT. As protein: CASSEGFNQPQHF.

This chain uses TRBV12-3 or TRBV12-4 with TRBJ2-2; 10 bases align to TRBD1. CDR3 length: 15 residues. The V gene end was trimmed by 6 bases and the J gene end by 5 bases; junction bases not matched to a gene: 6. DNA for the CDR3: TGTGCCAGCAGATCTAGACAGGGGGCAACCGGGGAGCTGTTTTTT. Residues: CASRSRQGATGELFF.

This clonotype was recorded many times. The chain joins TRBV7-2 to TRBJ1-5, with TRBD1 as a possible D gene (5 bases). The germline gives CDR1 SGHTA, CDR2 FQGNSA. This CDR3 is 15 amino acids long. The ends were cut back, 5 bases at V and 6 bases at J, with 17 bases in the middle. The CDR3 here is CASSLNPVGGQPQHF. The CDR3 DNA reads TGTGCCAGCAGCCTAAACCCGGTCGGGGGTCAGCCCCAGCATTTT.

The rearrangement uses TRBV4-2 and TRBJ1-1; D possibly corresponds to TRBD1 (5 bases). CDR3 size: 13 residues. The V end was cut by 4 bases, the J end by 4 bases, with 10 bases between. Per germline, CDR1 LGHNA and CDR2 YNFKEQ. CDR3 in amino acids: CASSRRGVTEAFF. Written as DNA, the CDR3 is TGTGCCAGCAGCCGACGGGGGGTCACTGAAGCTTTCTTT.

At least ten counts were recorded for this clonotype. CDR3 nucleotide sequence: TGTGCCAGCAGTGTTAGCCGGGACAGGGGGGTCAACGAGCAGTACTTC. Encoded protein: CASSVSRDRGVNEQYF. This chain joins TRBV2 and TRBJ2-7, with 11 bases that match TRBD1. The CDR3 extends over 16 amino acids. Germline trimming cut 4 bases from V and 5 bases from J; bases unmatched to any gene: 10. Per the germline V gene, CDR1 is SNHLY and CDR2 is FYNNEI.

The chain couples TRBV19 to TRBJ1-1; unclear D gene. The length of the CDR3 is 13 residues. Germline-derived CDR1 and CDR2 are LNHDA and SQIVND (reference sequence). The V end lost 3 bases, the J end lost 1 base, and 6 bases lay between the germline ends. This CDR3 reads CASSIGWNTEAFF. In DNA, the CDR3 is TGTGCCAGTAGTATCGGTTGGAACACTGAAGCTTTCTTT.

This clonotype has just a few counts. The chain employs TRBV2 and TRBJ2-7, with a weak D call TRBD1 (6 bases). The CDR3 runs to 12 residues. Between the trimmed V and J ends, which lost 7 bases and 3 bases, there was a span of 10 bases. Germline V gene sequence: CDR1 SNHLY, CDR2 FYNNEI. CDR3 nucleotides: TGTGCCAGCAAGGGGGACCGCTACGAGCAGTACTTC. Encoded protein: CASKGDRYEQYF.

This clonotype came up a few times. The chain joins TRBV7-2 to TRBJ1-2; D unresolved. Germline V gene sequence: CDR1 SGHTA, CDR2 FQGNSA. The CDR3 is 14 residues long. V lost 1 base and J 7 bases, leaving 13 bases between the germline ends. The CDR3 DNA reads as TGTGCCAGCAGCTTAGAAAGGGCGAATCGTGGCTACACCTTC. This encodes CASSLERANRGYTF.

The V and J genes are TRBV7-2 and TRBJ2-1; 12 bases agree with TRBD2. CDR1 and CDR2 from the germline V gene are SGHTA and FQGNSA. The CDR3 runs 16 residues. The trim removed 4 bases at V and 6 bases at J, leaving 7 bases unmatched. CDR3 protein: CASSSRVTSGSNEQFF. CDR3 nucleotides: TGTGCCAGCAGCTCTAGGGTGACTAGCGGGAGCAATGAGCAGTTCTTC.

In its sample, this clonotype was seen a few times. This sequence joins TRBV5-8 and TRBJ2-6; D remains ambiguous. The CDR3 consists of 16 residues. V lost 7 bases to trimming and J lost 4 bases, with 18 bases between them. Germline V gene sequence: CDR1 SGHTS, CDR2 YDEGEE. CDR3 nucleotides: TGTGCCAGCTGCCGCCGTGTGGGTCCCGGGGCCAACGTCCTGACTTTC. Protein sequence: CASCRRVGPGANVLTF.

This chain links TRBV11-2 with TRBJ2-3, with D unclear. With 6 bases removed from V and 8 bases from J, the gap between germline ends came to 12 bases. This CDR3 contains 12 residues. From germline, CDR1 is SGHAT and CDR2 FQNNGV. As DNA, the CDR3 is TGTGCCAGCAGAAATCTAAGTTTTACGCAGTATTTT. Its translation: CASRNLSFTQYF.

This rearrangement joins TRBV9 to TRBJ2-1; 9 bases agree with TRBD2. The CDR3 has 16 amino acids. From germline, CDR1 is SGDLS and CDR2 YYNGEE. V lost 3 bases to trimming and J lost 0 bases; unmatched junction nucleotides: 4. The CDR3 nucleotides are TGTGCCAGCAGCGGGAGTAGCGGGAGCTCCTACAATGAGCAGTTCTTC. Translated, it gives CASSGSSGSSYNEQFF.

This clonotype came up once. The CDR3 DNA reads TGTGCCAGCAGCTTGGAAAGGGGGCGGCGAGAGACCCAGTACTTC. Amino acids: CASSLERGRRETQYF. The chain uses TRBV5-4 and TRBJ2-5; the match to TRBD1 covers 7 bases. The CDR3 spans 15 residues. The V segment lost 0 bases and the J segment 4 bases; nucleotides outside the gene matches: 6. The germline CDR1 and CDR2 sequences are SGHNT and YYREEE (reference sequence).

This clonotype was counted between two and nine times. The rearrangement uses TRBV27 and TRBJ1-2; D is possibly TRBD1 (5 bases). The V end was cut by 3 bases, the J end by 2 bases, with 7 bases between. Germline V gene sequence: CDR1 MNHEY, CDR2 SMNVEV (reference sequence). This CDR3 is 13 amino acids long. This CDR3 reads CASSFGDNYGYTF. The CDR3 DNA reads as TGTGCCAGCAGTTTTGGGGACAACTATGGCTACACCTTC.

This rearrangement joins TRBV27 to TRBJ1-1; D gene uncertain. The CDR3 totals 14 residues. Trimming cost V 2 bases and J 4 bases, with 11 bases left between them. CDR1 and CDR2 from the germline V gene are MNHEY and SMNVEV (reference sequence). CDR3 amino acids: CASSLTAGSTEAFF. The CDR3 DNA follows: TGTGCCAGCAGTTTAACCGCGGGAAGCACTGAAGCTTTCTTT.

CDR3 sequence reads: CASSEAATGGTANQPQHF. The CDR3 nucleotides read TGTGCCAGCAGTGAAGCGGCGACAGGGGGGACGGCCAATCAGCCCCAGCATTTT. The V and J genes are TRBV6-1 and TRBJ1-5; 9 bases fit TRBD1. Trimming took 0 bases from V and 3 from J; bases not matched to a gene: 9. Per the germline V gene, CDR1 is MNHNS and CDR2 is SASEGT. The CDR3 has 18 amino acids.

A few counts support this clonotype. The chain combines TRBV7-2 with TRBJ2-3; possible D gene TRBD2, 6 bases. Trimming took off 0 bases at V and 4 bases at J, with 11 bases between the two ends. The germline V gene has CDR1 SGHTA and CDR2 FQGNSA. This CDR3 comprises 15 residues. The CDR3 spells CASSLAGSSSDTQYF. DNA for the CDR3: TGTGCCAGCAGCTTAGCCGGGAGCAGTTCAGATACGCAGTATTTT.

CDR3 sequence reads: CASSGQGLNTEAFF. The CDR3 bases are TGTGCCAGCAGTGGACAGGGGCTGAACACTGAAGCTTTCTTT. J is TRBJ1-1 and V is TRBV28, with 9 positions matching TRBD1. Trimming at V came to 5 bases and at J to 0 bases, leaving 1 base not matched to a gene. From germline, CDR1 is MDHEN and CDR2 SYDVKM. The CDR3 length is 14 residues.